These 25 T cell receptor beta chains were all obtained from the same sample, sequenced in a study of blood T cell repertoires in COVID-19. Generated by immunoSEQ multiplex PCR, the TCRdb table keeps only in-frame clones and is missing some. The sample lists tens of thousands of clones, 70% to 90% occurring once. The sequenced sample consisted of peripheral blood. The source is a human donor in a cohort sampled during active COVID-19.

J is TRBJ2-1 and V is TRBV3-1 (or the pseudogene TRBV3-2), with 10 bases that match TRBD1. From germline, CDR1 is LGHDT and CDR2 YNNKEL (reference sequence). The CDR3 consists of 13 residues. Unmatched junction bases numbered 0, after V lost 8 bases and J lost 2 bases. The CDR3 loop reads CASGTGAYNEQFF. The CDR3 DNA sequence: TGTGCCAGCGGGACAGGGGCCTACAATGAGCAGTTCTTC.

The CDR3 nucleotides read TGTGCCAGCAGCCGCCGAGGACGGGGTTACGAGCAGTACTTC. This translates into CASSRRGRGYEQYF. The chain is built from TRBV16 and TRBJ2-7; D may be TRBD2 (5 bases). Germline assignment: CDR1 KGHSY and CDR2 FQNENV. V lost 4 bases and J 4 bases, leaving 14 bases between the germline ends. This CDR3 region has 14 residues.

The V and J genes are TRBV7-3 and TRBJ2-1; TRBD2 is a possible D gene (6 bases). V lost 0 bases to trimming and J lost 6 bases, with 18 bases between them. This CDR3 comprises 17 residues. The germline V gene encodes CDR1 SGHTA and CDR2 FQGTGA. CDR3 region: CASSLTGGTPKVNEQFF. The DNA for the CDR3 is TGTGCCAGCAGCTTAACGGGCGGGACTCCCAAGGTCAATGAGCAGTTCTTC.

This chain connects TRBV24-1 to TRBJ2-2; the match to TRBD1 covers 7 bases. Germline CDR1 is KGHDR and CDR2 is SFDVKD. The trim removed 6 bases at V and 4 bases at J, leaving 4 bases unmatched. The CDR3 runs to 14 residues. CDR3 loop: CATSQAGGTGELFF. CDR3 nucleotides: TGTGCCACCAGTCAGGCAGGGGGCACCGGGGAGCTGTTTTTT.

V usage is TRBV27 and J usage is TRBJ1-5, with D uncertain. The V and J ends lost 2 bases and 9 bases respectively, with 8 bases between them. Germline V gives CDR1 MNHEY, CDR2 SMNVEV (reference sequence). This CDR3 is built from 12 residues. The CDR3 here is CASSLAGRPQHF. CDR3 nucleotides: TGTGCCAGCAGTTTAGCTGGGCGGCCCCAGCATTTT.

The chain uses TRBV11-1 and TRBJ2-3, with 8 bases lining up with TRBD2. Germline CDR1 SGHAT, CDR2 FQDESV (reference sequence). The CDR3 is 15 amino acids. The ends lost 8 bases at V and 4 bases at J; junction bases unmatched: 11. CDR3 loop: CASSKSGGPADTQYF. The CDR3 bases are TGTGCCAGCTCGAAGTCGGGGGGGCCCGCAGATACGCAGTATTTT.

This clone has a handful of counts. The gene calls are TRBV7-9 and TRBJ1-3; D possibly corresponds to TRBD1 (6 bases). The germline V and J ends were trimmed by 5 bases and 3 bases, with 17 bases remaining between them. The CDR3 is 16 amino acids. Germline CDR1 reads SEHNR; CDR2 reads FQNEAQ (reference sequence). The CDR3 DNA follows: TGTGCCAGCAGCGTGAACAGGGAACTACATGGAAACACCATATATTTT. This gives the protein CASSVNRELHGNTIYF.

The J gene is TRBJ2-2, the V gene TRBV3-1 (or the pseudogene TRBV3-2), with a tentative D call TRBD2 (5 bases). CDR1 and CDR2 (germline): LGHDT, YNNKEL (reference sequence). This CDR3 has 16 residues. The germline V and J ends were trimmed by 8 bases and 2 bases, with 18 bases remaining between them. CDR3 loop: CASGPPSGSNTGELFF. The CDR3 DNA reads TGTGCCAGCGGCCCCCCCAGCGGTTCCAACACCGGGGAGCTGTTTTTT.

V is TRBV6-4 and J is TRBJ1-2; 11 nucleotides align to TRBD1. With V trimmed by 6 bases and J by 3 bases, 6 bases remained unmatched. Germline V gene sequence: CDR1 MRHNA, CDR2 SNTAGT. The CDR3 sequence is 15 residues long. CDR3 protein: CASRSGTGGDYGYTF. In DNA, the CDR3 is TGTGCCAGCAGGAGCGGGACAGGGGGTGACTATGGCTACACCTTC.

The CDR3 DNA follows: TGTGCCAGCAGCCAAGACCCAAGCGGGAGGATGGAAGAGACCCAGTACTTC. Its protein is CASSQDPSGRMEETQYF. This chain connects TRBV3-1 (or the pseudogene TRBV3-2) to TRBJ2-5, with 9 bases fitting TRBD2. J lost 3 bases, V lost 0 bases, and 8 bases had no gene match. This CDR3 is 17 amino acids long. The germline CDR1 and CDR2 sequences are LGHDT and YNNKEL (reference sequence).

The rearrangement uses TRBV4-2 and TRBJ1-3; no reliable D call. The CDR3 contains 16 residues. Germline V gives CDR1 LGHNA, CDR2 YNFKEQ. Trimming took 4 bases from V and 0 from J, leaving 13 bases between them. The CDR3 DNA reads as TGTGCCAGCAGCCCCCCGGACTCCTCCTCTGGAAACACCATATATTTT. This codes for CASSPPDSSSGNTIYF.

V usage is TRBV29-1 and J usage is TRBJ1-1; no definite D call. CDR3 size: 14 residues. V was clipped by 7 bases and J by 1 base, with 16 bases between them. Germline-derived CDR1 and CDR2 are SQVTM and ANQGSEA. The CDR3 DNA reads TGCAGCGCCGGCGGTCAGGTTCCGAACACTGAAGCTTTCTTT. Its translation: CSAGGQVPNTEAFF.

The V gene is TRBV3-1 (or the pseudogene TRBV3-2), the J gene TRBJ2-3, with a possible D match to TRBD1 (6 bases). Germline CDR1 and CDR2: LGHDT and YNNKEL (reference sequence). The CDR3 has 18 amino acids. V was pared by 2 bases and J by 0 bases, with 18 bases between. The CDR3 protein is CASSQFAIQGLSTDTQYF. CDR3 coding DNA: TGTGCCAGCAGCCAATTTGCAATACAGGGCCTTAGCACAGATACGCAGTATTTT.

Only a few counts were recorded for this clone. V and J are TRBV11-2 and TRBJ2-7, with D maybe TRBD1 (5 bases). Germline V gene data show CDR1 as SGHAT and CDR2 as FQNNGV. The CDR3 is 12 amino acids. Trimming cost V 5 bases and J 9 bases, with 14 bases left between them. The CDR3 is CASSQAQGWQYF. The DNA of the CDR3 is TGTGCCAGCAGCCAAGCCCAGGGATGGCAGTACTTC.

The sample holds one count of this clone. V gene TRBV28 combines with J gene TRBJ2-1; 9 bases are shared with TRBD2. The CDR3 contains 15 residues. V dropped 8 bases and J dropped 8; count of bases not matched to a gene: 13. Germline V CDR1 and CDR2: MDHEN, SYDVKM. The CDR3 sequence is CASGLSAGGPYEQFF. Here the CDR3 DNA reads TGTGCCAGCGGTCTCTCTGCGGGAGGGCCCTATGAGCAGTTCTTC. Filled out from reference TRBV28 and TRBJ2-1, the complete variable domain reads DVKVTQSSRYLVKRTGEKVFLECVQDMDHENMFWYRQDPGLGLRLIYFSYDVKMKEKGDIPEGYSVSREKKERFSLILESASTNQTSMYLCASGLSAGGPYEQFFGPGTRLTVL.

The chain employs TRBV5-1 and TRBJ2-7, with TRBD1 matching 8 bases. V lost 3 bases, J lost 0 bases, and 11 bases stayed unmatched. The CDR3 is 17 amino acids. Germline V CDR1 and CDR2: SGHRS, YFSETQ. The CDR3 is CASSSPKGQGHSYEQYF. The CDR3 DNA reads TGCGCCAGCAGCTCACCCAAAGGACAGGGCCACTCCTACGAGCAGTACTTC.

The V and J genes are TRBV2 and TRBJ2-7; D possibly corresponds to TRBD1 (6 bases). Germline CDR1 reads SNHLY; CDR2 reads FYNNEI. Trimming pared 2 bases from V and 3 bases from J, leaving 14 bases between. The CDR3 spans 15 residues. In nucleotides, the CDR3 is TGTGCCAGCAGTGAAATGGAACAGGGTGTCTACGAGCAGTACTTC. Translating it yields CASSEMEQGVYEQYF.

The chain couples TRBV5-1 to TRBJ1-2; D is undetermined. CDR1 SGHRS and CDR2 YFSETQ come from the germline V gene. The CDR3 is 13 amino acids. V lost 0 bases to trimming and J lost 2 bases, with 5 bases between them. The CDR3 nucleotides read TGCGCCAGCAGCTTGGAATCAAACTATGGCTACACCTTC. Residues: CASSLESNYGYTF. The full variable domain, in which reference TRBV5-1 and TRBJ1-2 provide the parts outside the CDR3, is KAGVTQTPRYLIKTRGQQVTLSCSPISGHRSVSWYQQTPGQGLQFLFEYFSETQRNKGNFPGRFSGRQFSNSRSEMNVSTLELGDSALYLCASSLESNYGYTFGSGTRLTVV.

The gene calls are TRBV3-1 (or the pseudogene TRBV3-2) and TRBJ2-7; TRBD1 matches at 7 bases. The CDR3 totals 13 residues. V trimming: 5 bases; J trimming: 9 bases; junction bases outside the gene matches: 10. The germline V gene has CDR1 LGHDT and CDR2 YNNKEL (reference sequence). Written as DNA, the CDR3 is TGTGCCAGCAGCGCTTTCGACAGGGCGGGGCAGTACTTC. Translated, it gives CASSAFDRAGQYF.

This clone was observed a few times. CDR3 in amino acids: CASSLAMGGYEQYF. The CDR3 DNA sequence: TGTGCCAGCAGCTTAGCCATGGGGGGGTACGAGCAGTACTTC. The chain combines TRBV7-6 with TRBJ2-7; 7 positions agree with TRBD2. The CDR3 is made up of 14 amino acids. The ends lost 0 bases at V and 4 bases at J; junction bases unmatched: 3. The germline CDR1 and CDR2 sequences are SGHVS and FNYEAQ. Using reference TRBV7-6 and TRBJ2-7 for the parts outside the CDR3, the full variable domain is GAGVSQSPRYKVTKRGQDVALRCDPISGHVSLYWYRQALGQGPEFLTYFNYEAQQDKSGLPNDRFSAERPEGSISTLTIQRTEQRDSAMYRCASSLAMGGYEQYFGPGTRLTVT.

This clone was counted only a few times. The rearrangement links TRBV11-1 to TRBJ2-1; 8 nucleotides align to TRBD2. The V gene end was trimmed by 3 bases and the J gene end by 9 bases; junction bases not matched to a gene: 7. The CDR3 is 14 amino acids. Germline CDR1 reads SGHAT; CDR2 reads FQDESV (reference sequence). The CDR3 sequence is CASSFGGRRVEQFF. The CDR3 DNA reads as TGTGCCAGCAGCTTCGGCGGGAGGAGGGTTGAGCAGTTCTTC.

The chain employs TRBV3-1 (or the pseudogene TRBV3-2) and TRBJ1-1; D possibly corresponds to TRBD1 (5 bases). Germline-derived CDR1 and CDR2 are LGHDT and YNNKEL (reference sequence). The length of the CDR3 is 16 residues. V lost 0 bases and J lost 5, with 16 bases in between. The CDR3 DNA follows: TGTGCCAGCAGCCAAGAGCTCAGGGCCCTTGGGACTGAAGCTTTCTTT. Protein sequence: CASSQELRALGTEAFF.

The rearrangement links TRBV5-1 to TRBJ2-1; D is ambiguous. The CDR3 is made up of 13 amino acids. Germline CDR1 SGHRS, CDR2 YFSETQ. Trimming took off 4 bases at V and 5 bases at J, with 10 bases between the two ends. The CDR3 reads CASSPTIHNEQFF. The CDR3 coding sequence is TGCGCCAGCAGCCCTACCATCCACAATGAGCAGTTCTTC.

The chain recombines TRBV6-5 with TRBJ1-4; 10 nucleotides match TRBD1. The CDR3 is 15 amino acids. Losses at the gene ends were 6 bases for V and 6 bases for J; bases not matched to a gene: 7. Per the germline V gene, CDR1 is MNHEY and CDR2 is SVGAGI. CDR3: CASSRYGQGDEKLFF. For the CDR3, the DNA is TGTGCCAGCAGCCGATACGGACAGGGGGATGAAAAACTGTTTTTT.

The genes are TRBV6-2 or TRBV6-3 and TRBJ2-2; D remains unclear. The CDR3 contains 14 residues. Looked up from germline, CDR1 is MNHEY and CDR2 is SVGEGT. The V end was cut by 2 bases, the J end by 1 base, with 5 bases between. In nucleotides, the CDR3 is TGTGCCAGCAGTTACCAGTTGAACACCGGGGAGCTGTTTTTT. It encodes CASSYQLNTGELFF.